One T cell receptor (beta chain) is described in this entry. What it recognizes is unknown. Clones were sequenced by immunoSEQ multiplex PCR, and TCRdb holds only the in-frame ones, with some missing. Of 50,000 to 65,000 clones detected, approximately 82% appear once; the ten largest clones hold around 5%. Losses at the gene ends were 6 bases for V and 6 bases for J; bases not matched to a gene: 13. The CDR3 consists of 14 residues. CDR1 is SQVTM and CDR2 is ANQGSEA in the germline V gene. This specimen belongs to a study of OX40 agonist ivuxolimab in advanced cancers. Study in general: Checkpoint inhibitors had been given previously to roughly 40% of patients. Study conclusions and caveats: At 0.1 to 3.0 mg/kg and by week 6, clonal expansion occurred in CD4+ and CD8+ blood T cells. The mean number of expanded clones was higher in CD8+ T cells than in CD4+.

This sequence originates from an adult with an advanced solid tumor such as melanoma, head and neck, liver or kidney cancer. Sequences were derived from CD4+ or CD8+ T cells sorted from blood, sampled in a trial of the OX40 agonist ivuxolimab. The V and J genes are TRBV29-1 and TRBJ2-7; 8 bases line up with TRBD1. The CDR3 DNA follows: TGCAGCGTCGGCAGGACAGGGAGGAGTTCCGAGCAGTACTTC. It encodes CSVGRTGRSSEQYF.